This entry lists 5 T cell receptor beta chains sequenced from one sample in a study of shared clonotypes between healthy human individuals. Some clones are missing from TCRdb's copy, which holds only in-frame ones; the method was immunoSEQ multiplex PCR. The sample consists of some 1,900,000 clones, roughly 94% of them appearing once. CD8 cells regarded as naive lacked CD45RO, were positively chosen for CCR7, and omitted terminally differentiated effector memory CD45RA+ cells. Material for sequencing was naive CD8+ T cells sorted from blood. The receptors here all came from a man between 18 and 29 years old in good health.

The CDR3 reads CASSPTGGAGQYF. Written as DNA, the CDR3 is TGTGCCAGCAGCCCGACAGGGGGCGCAGGGCAGTACTTC. J is TRBJ2-7 and V is TRBV28, with TRBD1 matching 10 bases. The CDR3 totals 13 residues. V lost 6 bases, J lost 9 bases, and 8 bases stayed unmatched. Germline assignment: CDR1 MDHEN and CDR2 SYDVKM. The whole variable domain, remainder taken from reference TRBV28 and TRBJ2-7, is DVKVTQSSRYLVKRTGEKVFLECVQDMDHENMFWYRQDPGLGLRLIYFSYDVKMKEKGDIPEGYSVSREKKERFSLILESASTNQTSMYLCASSPTGGAGQYFGPGTRLTVT.

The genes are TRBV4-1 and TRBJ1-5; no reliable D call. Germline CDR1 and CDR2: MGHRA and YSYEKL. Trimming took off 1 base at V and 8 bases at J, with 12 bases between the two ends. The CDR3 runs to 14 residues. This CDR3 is CASSQVGSLKPQHF. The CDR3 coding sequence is TGCGCCAGCAGCCAAGTAGGGTCCCTGAAGCCCCAGCATTTT.

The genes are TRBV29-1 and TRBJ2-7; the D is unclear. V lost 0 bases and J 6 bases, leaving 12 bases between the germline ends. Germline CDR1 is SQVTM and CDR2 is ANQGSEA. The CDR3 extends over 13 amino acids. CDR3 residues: CSVEDVRDLEQYF. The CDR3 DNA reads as TGCAGCGTTGAAGATGTTAGGGATCTCGAGCAGTACTTC.

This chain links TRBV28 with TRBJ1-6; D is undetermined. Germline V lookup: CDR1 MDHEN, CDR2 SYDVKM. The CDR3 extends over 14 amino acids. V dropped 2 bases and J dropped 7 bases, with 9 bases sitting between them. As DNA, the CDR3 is TGTGCCAGCAGTTTAGTGACGAACAATTCACCCCTCCACTTT. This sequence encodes CASSLVTNNSPLHF. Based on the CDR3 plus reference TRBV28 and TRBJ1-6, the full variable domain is DVKVTQSSRYLVKRTGEKVFLECVQDMDHENMFWYRQDPGLGLRLIYFSYDVKMKEKGDIPEGYSVSREKKERFSLILESASTNQTSMYLCASSLVTNNSPLHFGNGTRLTVT.

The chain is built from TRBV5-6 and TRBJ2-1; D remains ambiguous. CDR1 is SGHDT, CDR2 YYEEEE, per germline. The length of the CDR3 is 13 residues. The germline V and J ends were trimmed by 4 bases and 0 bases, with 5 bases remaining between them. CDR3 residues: CASSPNSYNEQFF. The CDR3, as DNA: TGTGCCAGCAGCCCCAACTCCTACAATGAGCAGTTCTTC.